This TCR beta chain was found in a study of cytomegalovirus exposure and HLA in healthy donors. The PCR made use of 60 Vbeta and 13 Jbeta primers. TCRdb's copy holds only in-frame clones and misses some; the assay was immunoSEQ multiplex PCR. Of about 150,000 clones in the sample, approximately 80% were seen once. The sample holds a few counts of this clone. CDR1 is LGHNA, CDR2 YNFKEQ, per germline. The CDR3 consists of 13 residues. The V gene lost 4 bases and the J gene lost 7 bases, with 11 bases spanning the gap. This sequence originates from a man under 40 in good health and CMV-seronegative. The genes are TRBV4-2 and TRBJ2-1; D gene ambiguous. The specimen was PBMCs. Here the CDR3 DNA reads TGTGCCAGCAGCCCCTCTCCCACTAATGAGCAGTTCTTC. It yields the protein CASSPSPTNEQFF.